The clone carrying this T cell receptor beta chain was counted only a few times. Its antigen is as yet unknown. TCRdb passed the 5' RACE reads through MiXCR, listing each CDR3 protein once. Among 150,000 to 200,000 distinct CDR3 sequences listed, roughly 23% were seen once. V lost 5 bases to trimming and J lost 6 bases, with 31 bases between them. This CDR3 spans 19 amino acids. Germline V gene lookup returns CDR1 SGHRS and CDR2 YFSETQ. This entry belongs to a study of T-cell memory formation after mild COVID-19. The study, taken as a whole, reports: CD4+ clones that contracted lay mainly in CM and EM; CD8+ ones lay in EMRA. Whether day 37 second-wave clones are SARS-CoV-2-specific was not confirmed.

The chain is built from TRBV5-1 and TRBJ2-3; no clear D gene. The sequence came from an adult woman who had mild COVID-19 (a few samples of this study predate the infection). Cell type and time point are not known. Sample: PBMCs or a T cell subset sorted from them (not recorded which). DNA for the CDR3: TGCGCCAGCAGGGTACTTGGGGATAATACACTGCCGATGATGGATACGCAGTATTTT. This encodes CASRVLGDNTLPMMDTQYF.